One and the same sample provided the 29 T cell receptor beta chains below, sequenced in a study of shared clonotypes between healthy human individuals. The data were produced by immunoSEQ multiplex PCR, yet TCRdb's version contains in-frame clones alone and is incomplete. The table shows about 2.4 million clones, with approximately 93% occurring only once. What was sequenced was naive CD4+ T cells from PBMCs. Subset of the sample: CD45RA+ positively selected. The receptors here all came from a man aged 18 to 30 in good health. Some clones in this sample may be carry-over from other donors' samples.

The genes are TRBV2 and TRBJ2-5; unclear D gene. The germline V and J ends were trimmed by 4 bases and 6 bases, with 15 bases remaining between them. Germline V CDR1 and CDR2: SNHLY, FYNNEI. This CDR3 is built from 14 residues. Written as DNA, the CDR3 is TGTGCCAGCAGTGGTTACGGTAAGAGGCAGACCCAGTACTTC. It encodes CASSGYGKRQTQYF.

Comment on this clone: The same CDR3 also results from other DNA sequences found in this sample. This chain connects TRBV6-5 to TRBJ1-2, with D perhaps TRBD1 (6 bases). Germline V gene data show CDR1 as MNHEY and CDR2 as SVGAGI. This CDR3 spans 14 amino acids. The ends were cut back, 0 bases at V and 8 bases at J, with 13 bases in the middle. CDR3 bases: TGTGCCAGCAGTTACTCTGTCGGGGGCGGCGGCTACACCTTC. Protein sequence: CASSYSVGGGGYTF.

CDR3: CASSKKGLAGTDTQYF. The CDR3 DNA reads as TGTGCCAGCAGCAAGAAGGGACTAGCGGGCACAGATACGCAGTATTTT. V usage is TRBV5-4 and J usage is TRBJ2-3; 11 bases align to TRBD2. The junction had 5 bases not matched to a gene; V was cut back by 4 bases and J by 1 base. This CDR3 has 16 residues. Germline V gene data show CDR1 as SGHNT and CDR2 as YYREEE (reference sequence).

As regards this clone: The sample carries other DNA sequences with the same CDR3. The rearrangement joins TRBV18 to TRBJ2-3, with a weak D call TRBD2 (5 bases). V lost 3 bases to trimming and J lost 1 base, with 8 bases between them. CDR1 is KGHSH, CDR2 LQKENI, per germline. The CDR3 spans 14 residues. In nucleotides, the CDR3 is TGTGCCAGCTCACCCGTCGGGGGCACAGATACGCAGTATTTT. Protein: CASSPVGGTDTQYF.

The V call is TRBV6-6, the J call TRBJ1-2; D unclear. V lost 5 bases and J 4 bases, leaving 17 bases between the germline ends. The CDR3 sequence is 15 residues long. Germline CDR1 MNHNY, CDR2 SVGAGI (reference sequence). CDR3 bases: TGTGCCAGCAGTCCCGGCACCTTTACCCCCTATGGCTACACCTTC. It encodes CASSPGTFTPYGYTF.

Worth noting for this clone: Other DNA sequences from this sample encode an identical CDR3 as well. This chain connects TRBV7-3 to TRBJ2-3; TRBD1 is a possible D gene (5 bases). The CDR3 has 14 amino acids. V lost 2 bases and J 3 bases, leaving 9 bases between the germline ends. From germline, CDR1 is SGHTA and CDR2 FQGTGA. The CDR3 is CASSLGQGTDTQYF. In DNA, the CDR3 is TGTGCCAGCAGCTTAGGTCAGGGAACAGATACGCAGTATTTT.

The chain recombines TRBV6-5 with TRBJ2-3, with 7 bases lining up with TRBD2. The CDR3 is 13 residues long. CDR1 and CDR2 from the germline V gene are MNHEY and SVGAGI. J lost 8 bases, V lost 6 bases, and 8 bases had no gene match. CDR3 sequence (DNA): TGTGCCAGCAGGGGACTTTGGGGGGGTACGCAGTATTTT. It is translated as CASRGLWGGTQYF.

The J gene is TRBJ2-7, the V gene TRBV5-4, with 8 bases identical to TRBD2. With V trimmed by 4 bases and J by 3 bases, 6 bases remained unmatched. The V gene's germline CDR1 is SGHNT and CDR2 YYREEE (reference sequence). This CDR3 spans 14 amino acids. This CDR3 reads CASSPQRENYEQYF. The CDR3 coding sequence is TGTGCCAGCAGCCCCCAGCGGGAGAACTACGAGCAGTACTTC.

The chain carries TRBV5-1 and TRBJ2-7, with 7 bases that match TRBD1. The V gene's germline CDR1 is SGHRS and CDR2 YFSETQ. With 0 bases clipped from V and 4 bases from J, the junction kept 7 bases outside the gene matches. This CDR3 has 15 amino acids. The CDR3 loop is CASSLGDRNLYEQYF. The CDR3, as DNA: TGCGCCAGCAGCTTGGGGGACAGAAACTTATACGAGCAGTACTTC.

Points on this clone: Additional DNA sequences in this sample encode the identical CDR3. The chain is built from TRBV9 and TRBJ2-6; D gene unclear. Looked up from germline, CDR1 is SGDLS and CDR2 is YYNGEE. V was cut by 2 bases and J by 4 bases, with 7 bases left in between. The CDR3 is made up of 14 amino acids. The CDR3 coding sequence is TGTGCCAGCAGCGTGTTATCGGGGGCCAACGTCCTGACTTTC. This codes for CASSVLSGANVLTF. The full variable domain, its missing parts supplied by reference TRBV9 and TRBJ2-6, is DSGVTQTPKHLITATGQRVTLRCSPRSGDLSVYWYQQSLDQGLQFLIQYYNGEERAKGNILERFSAQQFPDLHSELNLSSLELGDSALYFCASSVLSGANVLTFGAGSRLTVL.

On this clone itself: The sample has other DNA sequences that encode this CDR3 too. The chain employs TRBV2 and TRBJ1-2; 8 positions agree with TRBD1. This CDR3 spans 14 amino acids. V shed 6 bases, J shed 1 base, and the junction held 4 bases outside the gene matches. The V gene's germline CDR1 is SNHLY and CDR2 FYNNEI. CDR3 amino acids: CASRGQGGNYGYTF. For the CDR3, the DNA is TGTGCCAGCAGAGGACAGGGCGGTAACTATGGCTACACCTTC.

CDR3 amino acids: CASSLVGGGPSDTQYF. For the CDR3, the DNA is TGTGCCAGCAGCTTAGTAGGGGGAGGGCCCTCGGATACGCAGTATTTT. V is TRBV7-2 and J is TRBJ2-3; possible D gene TRBD2, 7 bases. The CDR3 is 16 residues long. The V gene's germline CDR1 is SGHTA and CDR2 FQGNSA. V shed 1 base and J shed 6 bases, with 17 bases lying between them.

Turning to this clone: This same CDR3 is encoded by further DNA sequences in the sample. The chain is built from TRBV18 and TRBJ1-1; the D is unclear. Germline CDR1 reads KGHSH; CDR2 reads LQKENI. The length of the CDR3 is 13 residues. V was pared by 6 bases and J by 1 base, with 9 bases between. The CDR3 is CASSPPGNTEAFF. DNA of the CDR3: TGTGCCAGCTCCCCGCCGGGGAACACTGAAGCTTTCTTT.

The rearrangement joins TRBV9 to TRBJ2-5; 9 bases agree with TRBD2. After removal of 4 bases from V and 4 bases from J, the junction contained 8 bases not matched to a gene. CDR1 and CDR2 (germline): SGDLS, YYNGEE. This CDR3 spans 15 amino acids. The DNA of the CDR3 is TGTGCCAGCAGCCCATCTAGCGGGACGGCAGAGACCCAGTACTTC. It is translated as CASSPSSGTAETQYF.

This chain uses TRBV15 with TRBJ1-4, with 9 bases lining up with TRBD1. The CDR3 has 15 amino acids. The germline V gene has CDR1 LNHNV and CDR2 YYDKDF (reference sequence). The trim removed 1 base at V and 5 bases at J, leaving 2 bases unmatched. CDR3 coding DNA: TGTGCCACCAGCAGAGCCGGGACAGGGAATGAAAAACTGTTTTTT. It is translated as CATSRAGTGNEKLFF.

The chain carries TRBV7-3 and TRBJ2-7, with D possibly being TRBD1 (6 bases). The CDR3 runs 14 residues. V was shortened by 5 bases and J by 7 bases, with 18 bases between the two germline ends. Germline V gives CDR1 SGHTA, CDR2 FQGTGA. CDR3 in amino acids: CASSAQGPPGEQYF. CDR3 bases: TGTGCCAGCAGCGCTCAGGGGCCCCCTGGGGAGCAGTACTTC.

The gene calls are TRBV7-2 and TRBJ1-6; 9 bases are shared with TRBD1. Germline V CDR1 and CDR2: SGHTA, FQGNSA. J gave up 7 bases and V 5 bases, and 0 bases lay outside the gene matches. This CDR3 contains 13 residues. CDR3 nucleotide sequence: TGTGCCAGCAGCGGACAGGGGAATTCACCCCTCCACTTT. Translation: CASSGQGNSPLHF.

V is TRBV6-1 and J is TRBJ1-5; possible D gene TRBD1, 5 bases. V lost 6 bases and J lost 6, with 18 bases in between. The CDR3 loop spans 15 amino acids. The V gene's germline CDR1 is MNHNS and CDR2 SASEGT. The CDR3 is CASRETQVLGQPQHF. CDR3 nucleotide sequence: TGTGCCAGCAGAGAAACACAGGTTTTGGGTCAGCCCCAGCATTTT.

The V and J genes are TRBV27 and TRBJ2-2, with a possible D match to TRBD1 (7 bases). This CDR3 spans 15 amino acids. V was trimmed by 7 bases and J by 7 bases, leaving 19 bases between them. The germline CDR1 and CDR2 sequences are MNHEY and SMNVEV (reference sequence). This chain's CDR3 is CASTTWGQGGGELFF. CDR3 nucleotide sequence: TGTGCCAGCACCACCTGGGGGCAGGGGGGCGGGGAGCTGTTTTTT.

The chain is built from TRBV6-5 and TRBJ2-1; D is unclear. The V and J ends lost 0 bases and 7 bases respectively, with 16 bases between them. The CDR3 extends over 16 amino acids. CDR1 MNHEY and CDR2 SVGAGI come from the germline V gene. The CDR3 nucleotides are TGTGCCAGCAGTTACTCGAGCAGGCAGAGTTTGAATGAGCAGTTCTTC. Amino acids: CASSYSSRQSLNEQFF.

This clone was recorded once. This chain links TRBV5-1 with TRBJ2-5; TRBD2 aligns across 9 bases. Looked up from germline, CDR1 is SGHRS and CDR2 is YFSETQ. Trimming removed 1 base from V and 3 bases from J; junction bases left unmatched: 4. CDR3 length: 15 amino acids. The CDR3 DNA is TGCGCCAGCAGCTTGATGTTAGCGGGAGAAGAGACCCAGTACTTC. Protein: CASSLMLAGEETQYF.

The CDR3 DNA follows: TGCGCCAGCAGCCCCGGCGAGTCACTCGCCTCAACTAATGAAAAACTGTTTTTT. Amino acids: CASSPGESLASTNEKLFF. The gene calls are TRBV5-1 and TRBJ1-4; D uncertain. This CDR3 has 18 amino acids. V dropped 4 bases and J dropped 0 bases, with 19 bases sitting between them. Germline V gene lookup returns CDR1 SGHRS and CDR2 YFSETQ.

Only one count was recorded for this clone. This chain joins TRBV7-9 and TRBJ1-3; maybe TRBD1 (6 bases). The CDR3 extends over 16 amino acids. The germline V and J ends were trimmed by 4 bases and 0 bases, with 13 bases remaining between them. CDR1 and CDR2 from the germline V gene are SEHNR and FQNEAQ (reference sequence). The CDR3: CASSWDTSNSGNTIYF. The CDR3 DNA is TGTGCCAGCAGCTGGGACACCTCTAACTCTGGAAACACCATATATTTT. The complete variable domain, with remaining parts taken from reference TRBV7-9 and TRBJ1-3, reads DTGVSQNPRHKITKRGQNVTFRCDPISEHNRLYWYRQTLGQGPEFLTYFQNEAQLEKSRLLSDRFSAERPKGSFSTLEIQRTEQGDSAMYLCASSWDTSNSGNTIYFGEGSWLTVV.

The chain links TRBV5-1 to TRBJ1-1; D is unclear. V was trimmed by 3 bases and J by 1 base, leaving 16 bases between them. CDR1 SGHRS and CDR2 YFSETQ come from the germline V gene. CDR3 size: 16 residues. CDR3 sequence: CASSSGPQTGNTEAFF. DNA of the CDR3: TGCGCCAGCAGCTCCGGCCCTCAGACGGGGAACACTGAAGCTTTCTTT.

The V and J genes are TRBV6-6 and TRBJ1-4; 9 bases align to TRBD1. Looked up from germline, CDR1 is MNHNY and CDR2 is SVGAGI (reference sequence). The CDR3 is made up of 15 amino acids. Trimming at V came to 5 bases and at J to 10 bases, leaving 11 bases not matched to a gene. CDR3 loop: CASSPVGQGDGKLFF. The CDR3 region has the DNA TGTGCCAGCAGTCCAGTGGGACAGGGAGACGGAAAACTGTTTTTT.

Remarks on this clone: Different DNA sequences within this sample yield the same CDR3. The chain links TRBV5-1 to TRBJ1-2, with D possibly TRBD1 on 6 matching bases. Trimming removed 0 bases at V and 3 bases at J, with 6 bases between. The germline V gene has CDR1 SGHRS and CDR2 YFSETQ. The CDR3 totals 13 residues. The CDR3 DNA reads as TGCGCCAGCAGCTTGGGACAGGACTATGGCTACACCTTC. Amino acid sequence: CASSLGQDYGYTF.

CDR3 sequence: CASSFGLADYNEQFF. The CDR3 nucleotides read TGTGCCAGCAGCTTCGGACTAGCGGATTACAATGAGCAGTTCTTC. This chain connects TRBV7-3 to TRBJ2-1, with TRBD2 matching 10 bases. CDR1 and CDR2 from the germline V gene are SGHTA and FQGTGA. The V and J ends lost 3 bases and 4 bases, in that order; junction bases with no gene match: 3. This CDR3 is 15 amino acids long.

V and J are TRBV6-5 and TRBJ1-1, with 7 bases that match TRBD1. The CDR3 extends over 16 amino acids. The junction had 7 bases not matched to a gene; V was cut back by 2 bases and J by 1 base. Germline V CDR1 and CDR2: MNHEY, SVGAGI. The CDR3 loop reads CASSYRGQVGNTEAFF. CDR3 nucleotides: TGTGCCAGCAGTTACAGGGGGCAAGTGGGGAACACTGAAGCTTTCTTT.

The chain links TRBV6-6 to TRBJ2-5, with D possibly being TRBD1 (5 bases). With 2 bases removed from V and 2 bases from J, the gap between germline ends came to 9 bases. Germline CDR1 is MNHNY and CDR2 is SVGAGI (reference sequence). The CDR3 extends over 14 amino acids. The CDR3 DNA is TGTGCCAGCAGTTACCTCGGACAACAAGAGACCCAGTACTTC. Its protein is CASSYLGQQETQYF.